This TCR beta chain was observed in a study of cytomegalovirus exposure and HLA in healthy donors. Broader study findings: TCR beta sequences reportedly predicted most subjects' HLA-A and HLA-B alleles accurately. An apparent linkage of common viral pathogens to several of the most significant clusters emerged in a later analysis. Certain sequence variants were highly shared and formed a cluster, and this cluster was likely a sequencing artifact.

13 Jbeta primers and 60 Vbeta primers were used for the PCR. Generated by immunoSEQ multiplex PCR, the TCRdb table keeps only in-frame clones and is missing some. The data hold about 130,000 clones, with roughly four fifths observed a single time. Worth noting for this clone: Its specificity is unknown.

This CDR3 comprises 13 residues. The V gene's germline CDR1 is MNHEY and CDR2 SMNVEV (reference sequence). Trimming pared 6 bases from V and 2 bases from J, leaving 11 bases between. The clonotype originates from a male donor in good health and CMV-seropositive. This sequence joins TRBV27 and TRBJ2-7, with a tentative D call TRBD2 (6 bases). Sequencing used PBMCs. The CDR3: CASRVAATYEQYF. Written as DNA, the CDR3 is TGTGCCAGCAGAGTAGCGGCTACCTACGAGCAGTACTTC.